This T cell receptor (beta chain) was identified during a study of blood T cells in healthy people across ages. The second PCR ran 7 to 11 cycles with a sample-barcoded 5' primer and J-beta primers. TCRdb re-derived calls from the 5' RACE reads in MiXCR, one entry per CDR3 protein. The sample has about 680,000 distinct CDR3 sequences, 49% seen once; the top ten hold 25% to 35%. The study's findings and limits: Estimates based on one million T cells were treated as lower bounds. Older age coincided with a roughly linear decline in TCR beta diversity per million T cells. Comparison with aged donors showed that long-lived donors had more naive CD4+ cells and higher diversity.

CDR3 length: 15 amino acids. V shed 4 bases, J shed 6 bases, and the junction held 11 bases outside the gene matches. Germline assignment: CDR1 SGHTA and CDR2 FQGTGA. Each sample yielded at least 5.5 micrograms of PBMC total RNA. In the case of this clonotype: Its antigen is as yet unknown.

V and J are TRBV7-3 and TRBJ1-1, with 7 bases that match TRBD1. The sequence derives from a woman in her sixties or seventies in good health. The sequenced sample was blood. The CDR3 sequence: CASSSQGGGQPEAFF. As DNA, the CDR3 is TGTGCCAGCAGCTCCCAGGGGGGCGGGCAACCTGAAGCTTTCTTT.